These 10 T cell receptor beta chains were sequenced from one sample in a study of blood T cell repertoires in COVID-19. Using immunoSEQ multiplex PCR, the repertoire was profiled, and TCRdb retains in-frame clones only, with some absent. The sample includes 250,000 to 350,000 clones, about 88% of them seen just once. Sample: PBMCs or T cells enriched from blood (not recorded which). The receptors were gathered from a woman aged 50 to 60 who had recovered from COVID-19.

The chain links TRBV10-1 to TRBJ2-7, with 9 bases lining up with TRBD1. Trimming cost V 2 bases and J 4 bases; bases outside gene matches: 12. Germline lookup yields CDR1 WNHNN and CDR2 SYGVQD (reference sequence). The CDR3 length is 17 residues. Written as DNA, the CDR3 is TGCGCCAGCAGTGAGCGCCTGTCAGGGACAGGGATTTACGAGCAGTACTTC. This translates into CASSERLSGTGIYEQYF.

V is TRBV2 and J is TRBJ1-5, with D hard to call. The V end lost 4 bases, the J end lost 0 bases, and 4 bases lay between the germline ends. The CDR3 has 13 residues. Germline CDR1 is SNHLY and CDR2 is FYNNEI. The CDR3 region has the DNA TGTGCCAGCAGTGCGGGTAGCAATCAGCCCCAGCATTTT. Amino acid sequence: CASSAGSNQPQHF.

The CDR3 nucleotides are TGCAGCGTTGAACCCGGACTAGCGGCCTCCTACAATGAGCAGTTCTTC. Encoded protein: CSVEPGLAASYNEQFF. This rearrangement joins TRBV29-1 to TRBJ2-1; the match to TRBD2 covers 10 bases. The CDR3 runs to 16 residues. V shed 2 bases and J 0 bases; nucleotides not matched to a gene: 4. Germline V gives CDR1 SQVTM, CDR2 ANQGSEA.

This clone has only a few counts. This chain uses TRBV20-1 with TRBJ1-3; D gene unclear. V lost 3 bases, J lost 1 base, and 16 bases lay in between. The CDR3 runs to 16 residues. In germline, CDR1 is DFQATT, CDR2 SNEGSKA (reference sequence). CDR3 in amino acids: CSASSTGELSGNTIYF. CDR3 sequence (DNA): TGCAGTGCTAGTTCTACTGGGGAGTTATCTGGAAACACCATATATTTT.

V usage is TRBV19 and J usage is TRBJ1-5; no clear D. The CDR3 consists of 13 residues. The germline V gene encodes CDR1 LNHDA and CDR2 SQIVND (reference sequence). Trimming took 6 bases from V and 9 from J, leaving 15 bases between them. In DNA, the CDR3 is TGTGCCAGTAGGGCCGACACGCTGGGGCCCCAGCATTTT. Encoded protein: CASRADTLGPQHF.

Only one count was recorded for this clone. The chain combines TRBV14 with TRBJ2-1, with 8 bases fitting TRBD1. Germline values: CDR1 SGHDN, CDR2 FVKESK. This CDR3 is 18 amino acids long. Germline trimming cut 0 bases from V and 10 bases from J; bases unmatched to any gene: 17. This CDR3 is CASSQDVNWDRKLGEQFF. The CDR3 DNA is TGTGCCAGCAGCCAAGATGTAAATTGGGACAGGAAATTAGGAGAGCAGTTCTTC.

The chain joins TRBV7-3 to TRBJ2-7; TRBD2 matches 7 bases. Germline loops: CDR1 SGHTA, CDR2 FQGTGA. Losses at the gene ends were 2 bases for V and 4 bases for J; bases not matched to a gene: 2. There are 13 residues in the CDR3. CDR3 nucleotides: TGTGCCAGCAGCTTAGAAGCGGGGTACGAGCAGTACTTC. Encoded protein: CASSLEAGYEQYF.

The rearrangement uses TRBV7-8 and TRBJ1-1; the D is unclear. The germline gives CDR1 SGHVS, CDR2 FQNEAQ. The length of the CDR3 is 14 residues. V lost 2 bases and J lost 14, with 21 bases in between. The CDR3 coding sequence is TGTGCCAGCAGCTTATATCCCTCTGAACAAAATTGCTTCTTT. It specifies CASSLYPSEQNCFF.

This clone was recorded once. The chain has TRBV6-5 and TRBJ2-6; D is unclear. This CDR3 region has 14 residues. Deletions cut 8 bases from V and 0 bases from J, with 8 bases between. Germline CDR1 is MNHEY and CDR2 is SVGAGI. The CDR3 DNA is TGTGCCAGCGGTACCTACTCTGGGGCCAACGTCCTGACTTTC. Its translation: CASGTYSGANVLTF.

The genes are TRBV19 and TRBJ1-4; the D is unclear. V was cut by 4 bases and J by 0 bases, with 18 bases left in between. The length of the CDR3 is 18 residues. Per the germline V gene, CDR1 is LNHDA and CDR2 is SQIVND (reference sequence). The DNA for the CDR3 is TGTGCCAGTAGTACCGACCGGGGAGGCTACCCAACTAATGAAAAACTGTTTTTT. Amino acids: CASSTDRGGYPTNEKLFF. Complete variable domain (other parts from reference TRBV19 and TRBJ1-4): DGGITQSPKYLFRKEGQNVTLSCEQNLNHDAMYWYRQDPGQGLRLIYYSQIVNDFQKGDIAEGYSVSREKKESFPLTVTSAQKNPTAFYLCASSTDRGGYPTNEKLFFGSGTQLSVL.